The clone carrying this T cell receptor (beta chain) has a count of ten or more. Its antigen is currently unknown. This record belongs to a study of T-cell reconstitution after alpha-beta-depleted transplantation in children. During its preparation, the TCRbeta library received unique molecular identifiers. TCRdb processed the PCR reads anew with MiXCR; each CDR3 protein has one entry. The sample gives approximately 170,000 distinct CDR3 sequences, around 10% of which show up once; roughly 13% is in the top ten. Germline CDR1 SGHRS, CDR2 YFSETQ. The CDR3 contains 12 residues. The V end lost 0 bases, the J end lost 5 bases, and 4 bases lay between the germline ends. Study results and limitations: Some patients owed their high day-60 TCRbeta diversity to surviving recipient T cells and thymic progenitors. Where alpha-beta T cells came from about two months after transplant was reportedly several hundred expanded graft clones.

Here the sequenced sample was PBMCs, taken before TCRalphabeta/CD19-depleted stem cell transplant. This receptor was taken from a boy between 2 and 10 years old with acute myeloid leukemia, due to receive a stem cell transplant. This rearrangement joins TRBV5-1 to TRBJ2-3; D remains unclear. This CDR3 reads CASSLGLDTQYF. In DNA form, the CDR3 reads TGCGCCAGCAGCTTGGGCTTAGATACGCAGTATTTT.